The present T cell receptor beta chain was sequenced within a study of cytomegalovirus exposure and HLA in healthy donors. Germline-derived CDR1 and CDR2 are SGHTS and YDEGEE. The CDR3 spans 15 residues. V shed 2 bases, J shed 1 base, and the junction held 5 bases outside the gene matches. Primers: 60 Vbeta forward and 13 Jbeta reverse. The repertoire was sequenced with immunoSEQ multiplex PCR; TCRdb's copy has only in-frame clones and lacks some. The sample's table shows about 200,000 clones. Specimen: PBMCs. The V call is TRBV5-8, the J call TRBJ1-2, with 7 bases fitting TRBD1. The clonotype was recovered from a girl aged 2 to 9 in good health and CMV-seropositive. The CDR3 reads CASSLQGIINYGYTF. CDR3 coding DNA: TGTGCCAGCAGCTTACAGGGGATTATTAACTATGGCTACACCTTC.